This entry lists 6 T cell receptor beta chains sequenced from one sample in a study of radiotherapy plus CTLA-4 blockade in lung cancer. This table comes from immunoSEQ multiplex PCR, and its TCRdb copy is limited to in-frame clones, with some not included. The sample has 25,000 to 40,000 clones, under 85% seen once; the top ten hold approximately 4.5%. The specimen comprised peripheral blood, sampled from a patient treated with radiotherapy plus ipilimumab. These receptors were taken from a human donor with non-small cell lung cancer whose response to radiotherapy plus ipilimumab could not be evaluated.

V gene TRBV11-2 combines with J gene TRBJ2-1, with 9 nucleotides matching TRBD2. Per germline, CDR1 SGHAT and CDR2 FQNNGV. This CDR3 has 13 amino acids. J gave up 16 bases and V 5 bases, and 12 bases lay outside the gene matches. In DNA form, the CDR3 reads TGTGCCAGCAGCCCGGACGTCGGGACTAGCTCTTTCTTC. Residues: CASSPDVGTSSFF.

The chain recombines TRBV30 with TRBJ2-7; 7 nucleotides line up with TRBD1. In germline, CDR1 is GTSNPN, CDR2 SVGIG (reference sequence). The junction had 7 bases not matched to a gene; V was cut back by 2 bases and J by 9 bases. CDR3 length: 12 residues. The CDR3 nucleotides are TGTGCCTGGAGTAGTTCGACAGGGAGGCAGTACTTC. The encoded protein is CAWSSSTGRQYF.

In DNA, the CDR3 is TGTGCCAGCAGCTTTAGCGGGTACGCAGGATGGGAGACCCAGTACTTC. This gives the protein CASSFSGYAGWETQYF. The chain has TRBV7-2 and TRBJ2-5; 7 bases align to TRBD2. J was trimmed by 5 bases and V by 3 bases; bases with no gene match: 12. The length of the CDR3 is 16 residues. From germline, CDR1 is SGHTA and CDR2 FQGNSA.

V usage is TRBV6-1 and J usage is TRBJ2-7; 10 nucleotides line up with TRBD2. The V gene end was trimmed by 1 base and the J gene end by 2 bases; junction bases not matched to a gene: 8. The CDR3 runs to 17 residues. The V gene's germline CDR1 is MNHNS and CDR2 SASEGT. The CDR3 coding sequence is TGTGCCAGCAGTGAAGGGGGCTTAAGCGGGAGGGCCTACGAGCAGTACTTC. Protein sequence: CASSEGGLSGRAYEQYF.

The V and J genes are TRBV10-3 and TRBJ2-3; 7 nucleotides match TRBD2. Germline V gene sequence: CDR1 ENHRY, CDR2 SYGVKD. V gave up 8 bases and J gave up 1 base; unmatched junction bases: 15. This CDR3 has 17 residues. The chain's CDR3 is CAIAYPSSGGRTDTQYF. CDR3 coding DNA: TGTGCCATCGCCTACCCCTCTAGCGGAGGGCGCACAGATACGCAGTATTTT.

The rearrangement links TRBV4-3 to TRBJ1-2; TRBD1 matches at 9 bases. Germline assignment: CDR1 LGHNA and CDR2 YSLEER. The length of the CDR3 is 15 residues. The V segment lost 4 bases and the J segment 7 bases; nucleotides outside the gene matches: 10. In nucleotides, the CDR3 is TGCGCCAGCAGCCGCCCGGGACAGGGAAGAAGTGGCTACACCTTC. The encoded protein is CASSRPGQGRSGYTF.